What follows are 9 T cell receptor beta chains derived from one specimen sequenced in a study of T cell changes during pregnancy in multiple sclerosis. Generated by immunoSEQ multiplex PCR, the TCRdb table keeps only in-frame clones and is missing some. The sample lists about 61,000 clones; around 89% were seen once. Sequenced here: peripheral blood, sampled in the first trimester of pregnancy. These receptors all come from a female donor in good health, enrolled as a control in a pregnancy study.

The chain uses TRBV5-1 and TRBJ1-2; D is possibly TRBD1 (5 bases). The CDR3 consists of 14 residues. V gave up 4 bases and J gave up 8 bases, with 18 bases separating them. Germline CDR1 is SGHRS and CDR2 is YFSETQ. The CDR3 reads CASSPLAQGEGYTF. The DNA for the CDR3 is TGCGCCAGCAGCCCATTGGCGCAGGGTGAAGGCTACACCTTC.

This clone showed up just once. The V and J genes are TRBV19 and TRBJ1-1; 7 bases align to TRBD1. The V gene end was trimmed by 5 bases and the J gene end by 4 bases; junction bases not matched to a gene: 13. Germline values: CDR1 LNHDA, CDR2 SQIVND (reference sequence). CDR3 length equals 16 residues. CDR3 nucleotides: TGTGCCAGTAGTTCCATAGTCCCCGACAGGGCCACTGAAGCTTTCTTT. This translates into CASSSIVPDRATEAFF.

This chain links TRBV27 with TRBJ2-2; D remains unclear. The V gene lost 0 bases and the J gene lost 6 bases, with 5 bases spanning the gap. Germline V gene sequence: CDR1 MNHEY, CDR2 SMNVEV (reference sequence). This CDR3 contains 13 residues. CDR3 region: CASSLSASGELFF. The CDR3 DNA is TGTGCCAGCAGTTTATCGGCCTCCGGGGAGCTGTTTTTT.

Here the CDR3 reads CAWWGRYSGNTIYF. The CDR3 bases are TGTGCCTGGTGGGGGCGATACTCTGGAAACACCATATATTTT. This chain links TRBV30 with TRBJ1-3; D is possibly TRBD1 (6 bases). There are 14 residues in the CDR3. The V end was cut by 5 bases, the J end by 0 bases, with 11 bases between. The V gene's germline CDR1 is GTSNPN and CDR2 SVGIG (reference sequence).

This rearrangement joins TRBV4-1 to TRBJ2-1; D not resolved. Germline CDR1 reads MGHRA; CDR2 reads YSYEKL. The CDR3 sequence is 14 residues long. V lost 1 base and J lost 8, with 12 bases in between. CDR3 coding DNA: TGCGCCAGCAGCCAAGTATCGGGTGGCCATGAGCAGTTCTTC. Amino acids: CASSQVSGGHEQFF.

The V gene is TRBV30, the J gene TRBJ1-2; possibly TRBD1 for D (5 bases). Trimming removed 0 bases from V and 4 bases from J, with 6 bases in between. The CDR3 is 12 amino acids. The germline CDR1 and CDR2 sequences are GTSNPN and SVGIG (reference sequence). CDR3 sequence: CAWSVTVYGYTF. The DNA of the CDR3 is TGTGCCTGGAGTGTGACAGTCTATGGCTACACCTTC.

This clone was seen only once. The V and J genes are TRBV5-5 and TRBJ2-3; TRBD2 aligns across 11 bases. CDR3 length: 16 residues. V dropped 5 bases and J dropped 0; count of bases not matched to a gene: 5. Germline V CDR1 and CDR2: SGHKS, YYEKEE (reference sequence). The CDR3 DNA reads as TGTGCCAGCAGTTTGACTAGCGGGGCTAGCACAGATACGCAGTATTTT. Translated, it gives CASSLTSGASTDTQYF.

The chain uses TRBV4-3 and TRBJ1-1; TRBD1 matches at 8 bases. CDR1 and CDR2 from the germline V gene are LGHNA and YSLEER. The CDR3 runs 18 residues. V lost 0 bases to trimming and J lost 3 bases; unmatched junction nucleotides: 12. CDR3 DNA sequence: TGCGCCAGCAGCCAAGATCGAGGGGCAGGGGGCATGGACACTGAAGCTTTCTTT. As protein: CASSQDRGAGGMDTEAFF.

This chain connects TRBV7-2 to TRBJ2-1; D might be TRBD2 (5 bases). The CDR3 contains 16 residues. Germline-derived CDR1 and CDR2 are SGHTA and FQGNSA. The V gene lost 5 bases and the J gene lost 7 bases, with 21 bases spanning the gap. This CDR3 reads CASSPPGRRTINEQFF. For the CDR3, the DNA is TGTGCCAGCAGCCCTCCGGGAAGACGAACGATAAATGAGCAGTTCTTC.